Presented here are 27 T cell receptor beta chains from one specimen sequenced in a study of control samples from healthy donors and cancer patients. Generated by immunoSEQ multiplex PCR, the TCRdb table keeps only in-frame clones and is missing some. The sample has 90,000 to 100,000 clones, around 80% seen once. Material for sequencing was blood. Every receptor here comes from a woman in her thirties in good health.

The J gene is TRBJ2-7, the V gene TRBV2, with a possible D match to TRBD1 (6 bases). Germline assignment: CDR1 SNHLY and CDR2 FYNNEI. The CDR3 is 17 amino acids. V was shortened by 1 base and J by 5 bases, with 21 bases between the two germline ends. The CDR3 sequence is CASSEGQGPPGHHEQYF. Here the CDR3 DNA reads TGTGCCAGCAGTGAAGGGCAGGGGCCACCAGGGCACCACGAGCAGTACTTC.

V and J are TRBV20-1 and TRBJ1-1, with D unresolved. CDR1 is DFQATT and CDR2 is SNEGSKA in the germline V gene (reference sequence). This CDR3 region has 8 residues. The V end was cut by 7 bases, the J end by 6 bases, with 3 bases between. CDR3 nucleotide sequence: TGCAGTGTCGCTGAAGCTTTCTTT. It encodes CSVAEAFF.

This clone was counted many times. This same CDR3 is encoded by further DNA sequences in the sample. V and J are TRBV9 and TRBJ1-2, with unresolved D. V shed 4 bases and J shed 0 bases, with 10 bases lying between them. CDR3 size: 14 residues. Germline loops: CDR1 SGDLS, CDR2 YYNGEE. CDR3 in amino acids: CASSPSGTNYGYTF. DNA for the CDR3: TGTGCCAGCAGCCCCTCCGGGACTAACTATGGCTACACCTTC.

The J gene is TRBJ1-3, the V gene TRBV7-6; 10 bases are shared with TRBD1. Germline V gene sequence: CDR1 SGHVS, CDR2 FNYEAQ. V lost 0 bases to trimming and J lost 2 bases; unmatched junction nucleotides: 7. The CDR3 covers 18 residues. The CDR3, as DNA: TGTGCCAGCAGCTTAGCGACGGGACAGGGGTTTCCTGGAAACACCATATATTTT. It encodes CASSLATGQGFPGNTIYF.

The V call is TRBV11-3, the J call TRBJ1-1; D is uncertain. This CDR3 is 12 amino acids long. V dropped 4 bases and J dropped 5 bases, with 8 bases sitting between them. Germline V gene lookup returns CDR1 SGHNT and CDR2 YENEEA. CDR3 region: CASSSGGTEAFF. The CDR3 DNA reads as TGTGCCAGCAGCTCCGGAGGGACTGAAGCTTTCTTT.

The chain recombines TRBV30 with TRBJ1-6; possibly TRBD1 for D (6 bases). Deletions cut 2 bases from V and 8 bases from J, with 10 bases between. The germline gives CDR1 GTSNPN, CDR2 SVGIG (reference sequence). CDR3 size: 13 residues. CDR3 DNA sequence: TGTGCCTGGAGTCCACAGGGCCATTCACCCCTCCACTTT. Protein product: CAWSPQGHSPLHF.

The J gene is TRBJ2-2, the V gene TRBV7-3, with 7 bases matching TRBD1. Germline V gives CDR1 SGHTA, CDR2 FQGTGA. This CDR3 contains 15 residues. Trimming at V came to 1 base and at J to 6 bases, leaving 5 bases not matched to a gene. This CDR3 reads CASSLRAGGPGELFF. CDR3 nucleotides: TGTGCCAGCAGCTTAAGGGCAGGGGGTCCCGGGGAGCTGTTTTTT.

The chain links TRBV11-2 to TRBJ1-2, with 7 bases matching TRBD1. The CDR3 sequence is 15 residues long. Germline values: CDR1 SGHAT, CDR2 FQNNGV. The V segment lost 5 bases and the J segment 5 bases; nucleotides outside the gene matches: 11. The CDR3 DNA reads as TGTGCCAGCAGCATAGGGGGGACAGCAAGATATGGCTACACCTTC. Amino acids: CASSIGGTARYGYTF.

V usage is TRBV5-1 and J usage is TRBJ1-1, with D tentatively TRBD1 (6 bases). V was clipped by 0 bases and J by 5 bases, with 14 bases between them. Germline V gene data show CDR1 as SGHRS and CDR2 as YFSETQ. The CDR3 sequence is 15 residues long. CDR3 nucleotide sequence: TGCGCCAGCAGCTTGGGATGGGGGGCGGGAACTGAAGCTTTCTTT. It codes for CASSLGWGAGTEAFF.

The chain joins TRBV11-2 to TRBJ2-1; no reliable D call. V was trimmed by 5 bases and J by 0 bases, leaving 11 bases between them. This CDR3 region has 15 residues. CDR1 and CDR2 (germline): SGHAT, FQNNGV. CDR3 sequence: CASSPLSSSYNEQFF. The DNA of the CDR3 is TGTGCCAGCAGCCCTTTATCGTCCTCCTACAATGAGCAGTTCTTC.

V and J are TRBV6-5 and TRBJ1-2; perhaps TRBD1 as D (6 bases). CDR1 is MNHEY and CDR2 is SVGAGI in the germline V gene. The ends were cut back, 6 bases at V and 3 bases at J, with 11 bases in the middle. This CDR3 has 13 amino acids. This CDR3 is CASSRGGDYGYTF. CDR3 bases: TGTGCCAGCAGCCGAGGGGGGGACTATGGCTACACCTTC.

The chain recombines TRBV5-1 with TRBJ1-6; D is possibly TRBD1 (6 bases). The CDR3 totals 15 residues. Trimming removed 4 bases at V and 14 bases at J, with 22 bases between. CDR1 is SGHRS, CDR2 YFSETQ, per germline. CDR3 residues: CASSAERGALRALHF. The CDR3 nucleotides are TGCGCCAGCAGCGCGGAGCGGGGGGCCCTCCGTGCCCTCCACTTT. The full variable domain, completed using reference TRBV5-1 and TRBJ1-6, is KAGVTQTPRYLIKTRGQQVTLSCSPISGHRSVSWYQQTPGQGLQFLFEYFSETQRNKGNFPGRFSGRQFSNSRSEMNVSTLELGDSALYLCASSAERGALRALHFGNGTRLTVT.

The chain couples TRBV18 to TRBJ1-2; 7 bases line up with TRBD1. Trimming removed 0 bases from V and 5 bases from J; junction bases left unmatched: 3. CDR1 and CDR2 (germline): KGHSH, LQKENI. The CDR3 covers 14 residues. CDR3 nucleotides: TGTGCCAGCTCACCACCCAGGACAGGTTATGGCTACACCTTC. Translation gives CASSPPRTGYGYTF. Looking up the rest from reference TRBV18 and TRBJ1-2 gives the full variable domain: NAGVMQNPRHLVRRRGQEARLRCSPMKGHSHVYWYRQLPEEGLKFMVYLQKENIIDESGMPKERFSAEFPKEGPSILRIQQVVRGDSAAYFCASSPPRTGYGYTFGSGTRLTVV.

The V and J genes are TRBV6-6 and TRBJ1-5; D is unresolved. CDR1 and CDR2 from the germline V gene are MNHNY and SVGAGI (reference sequence). The CDR3 is 13 residues long. Trimming took off 11 bases at V and 4 bases at J, with 15 bases between the two ends. This CDR3 is CAHGSGKNQPQHF. CDR3 DNA sequence: TGTGCCCATGGGTCGGGGAAAAATCAGCCCCAGCATTTT.

The chain recombines TRBV24-1 with TRBJ2-3; 9 bases are a match to TRBD2. Germline CDR1 and CDR2: KGHDR and SFDVKD. V dropped 1 base and J dropped 3; count of bases not matched to a gene: 7. The CDR3 runs to 17 residues. CDR3 sequence (DNA): TGTGCCACCAGTGATTTTTGGCTAGCGGGGCAAACAGATACGCAGTATTTT. Translated, it gives CATSDFWLAGQTDTQYF.

This chain links TRBV18 with TRBJ1-6, with D perhaps matching TRBD1 (5 bases). V was pared by 3 bases and J by 0 bases, with 6 bases between. The CDR3 is 15 amino acids. Looked up from germline, CDR1 is KGHSH and CDR2 is LQKENI. The CDR3: CASSPGGSYNSPLHF. CDR3 coding DNA: TGTGCCAGCTCACCGGGGGGCTCCTATAATTCACCCCTCCACTTT.

The gene calls are TRBV5-4 and TRBJ1-1; 12 nucleotides align to TRBD1. The CDR3 consists of 16 residues. The V gene's germline CDR1 is SGHNT and CDR2 YYREEE (reference sequence). Unmatched junction bases numbered 9, after V lost 4 bases and J lost 5 bases. CDR3 sequence: CASSDRDRGRGTEAFF. CDR3 in DNA: TGTGCCAGCAGCGACCGGGACAGGGGGCGCGGAACTGAAGCTTTCTTT.

V is TRBV7-9 and J is TRBJ1-1, with TRBD1 matching over 10 bases. V lost 7 bases to trimming and J lost 4 bases; unmatched junction nucleotides: 3. The CDR3 extends over 13 amino acids. Germline lookup yields CDR1 SEHNR and CDR2 FQNEAQ (reference sequence). CDR3 amino acids: CASKRTGGTEAFF. For the CDR3, the DNA is TGTGCCAGCAAGAGGACAGGGGGCACTGAAGCTTTCTTT.

This rearrangement joins TRBV29-1 to TRBJ2-6; 8 bases are shared with TRBD1. Germline assignment: CDR1 SQVTM and CDR2 ANQGSEA. The J segment lost 2 bases and the V segment lost 4 bases, leaving 4 bases of the junction unmatched. The CDR3 spans 15 residues. For the CDR3, the DNA is TGCAGCGTTGGGGAACAGGGGGCTGGGGCCAACGTCCTGACTTTC. Translation: CSVGEQGAGANVLTF.

The chain joins TRBV5-4 to TRBJ1-2, with D perhaps matching TRBD1 (6 bases). CDR1 SGHNT and CDR2 YYREEE come from the germline V gene (reference sequence). The V end was cut by 0 bases, the J end by 1 base, with 10 bases between. The CDR3 covers 15 residues. CDR3 in amino acids: CASSLVEGGNYGYTF. The CDR3 DNA reads as TGTGCCAGCAGCTTGGTCGAAGGGGGTAACTATGGCTACACCTTC. The full variable domain, completed using reference TRBV5-4 and TRBJ1-2, is ETGVTQSPTHLIKTRGQQVTLRCSSQSGHNTVSWYQQALGQGPQFIFQYYREEENGRGNFPPRFSGLQFPNYSSELNVNALELDDSALYLCASSLVEGGNYGYTFGSGTRLTVV.

The V call is TRBV4-1, the J call TRBJ2-1; 8 positions match TRBD1. The V and J ends lost 0 bases and 3 bases, in that order; junction bases with no gene match: 7. CDR1 and CDR2 (germline): MGHRA, YSYEKL. The CDR3 spans 17 residues. The CDR3 spells CASSQDDRDRYYNEQFF. The CDR3 coding sequence is TGCGCCAGCAGCCAAGATGATCGGGACAGGTACTACAATGAGCAGTTCTTC.

The chain carries TRBV6-2 or TRBV6-3 and TRBJ2-7; D is uncertain. The V end lost 0 bases, the J end lost 5 bases, and 11 bases lay between the germline ends. Germline CDR1 and CDR2: MNHEY and SVGEGT. The CDR3 runs to 14 residues. CDR3 nucleotide sequence: TGTGCCAGCAGTTACTCGACGCAGAGCCACGAGCAGTACTTC. It codes for CASSYSTQSHEQYF.

The rearrangement links TRBV10-3 to TRBJ2-7, with a tentative D call TRBD2 (6 bases). The CDR3 has 17 amino acids. The V gene's germline CDR1 is ENHRY and CDR2 SYGVKD. V was cut by 2 bases and J by 0 bases, with 17 bases left in between. CDR3 region: CAISEGEDFSHSYEQYF. CDR3 DNA sequence: TGTGCCATCAGTGAGGGGGAGGACTTCTCTCACTCCTACGAGCAGTACTTC.

J is TRBJ2-5 and V is TRBV5-1; D possibly corresponds to TRBD1 (6 bases). Germline lookup yields CDR1 SGHRS and CDR2 YFSETQ. The CDR3 sequence is 16 residues long. Trimming pared 0 bases from V and 2 bases from J, leaving 14 bases between. This CDR3 reads CASSLGRVRGQETQYF. DNA for the CDR3: TGCGCCAGCAGCTTGGGCAGGGTAAGGGGGCAAGAGACCCAGTACTTC.

The rearrangement joins TRBV15 to TRBJ2-5; 8 bases fit TRBD1. The CDR3 runs 15 residues. Per the germline V gene, CDR1 is LNHNV and CDR2 is YYDKDF (reference sequence). V lost 0 bases and J lost 5; bases outside the gene matches: 5. CDR3 amino acids: CATSREQGAPETQYF. CDR3 nucleotides: TGTGCCACCAGCAGAGAGCAGGGGGCGCCGGAGACCCAGTACTTC.

This sequence joins TRBV29-1 and TRBJ2-2; D unresolved. The CDR3 covers 13 residues. V was shortened by 4 bases and J by 0 bases, with 6 bases between the two germline ends. Germline V CDR1 and CDR2: SQVTM, ANQGSEA. The CDR3 loop reads CSVVSTNTGELFF. The CDR3 DNA is TGCAGCGTTGTTTCTACGAACACCGGGGAGCTGTTTTTT.

CDR3 DNA: TGTGCTAGTGGGCCCGTTGCGAACGGGGAGCTGTTTTTT. It translates to CASGPVANGELFF. This chain connects TRBV12-5 to TRBJ2-2; D not resolved. In germline, CDR1 is LGHNT, CDR2 FRNRAP. This CDR3 spans 13 amino acids. Trimming pared 6 bases from V and 7 bases from J, leaving 12 bases between.